Below are 14 T cell receptor beta chains sequenced from a single sample in a study of blood T cell repertoires in COVID-19. Clones were read by immunoSEQ multiplex PCR, and TCRdb kept only the in-frame ones, dropping some. Here the sample spans about 110,000 clones, roughly 80% being singletons. Input material: peripheral blood. These TCRs come from a woman aged 60-75 years with acute or convalescent COVID-19.

The chain has TRBV7-2 and TRBJ2-1, with 9 bases fitting TRBD2. Germline V lookup: CDR1 SGHTA, CDR2 FQGNSA. The CDR3 extends over 15 amino acids. V lost 8 bases to trimming and J lost 0 bases; unmatched junction nucleotides: 5. CDR3 sequence reads: CASGPGLASYNEQFF. The CDR3 region has the DNA TGTGCCAGCGGGCCGGGACTAGCCTCCTACAATGAGCAGTTCTTC.

The CDR3 DNA reads TGTGCCTGGAGTACCCTCGGACAGGGGGCACTTCCCCTCCACTTT. Its protein is CAWSTLGQGALPLHF. The genes are TRBV30 and TRBJ1-6; 11 positions match TRBD1. This CDR3 has 15 amino acids. CDR1 GTSNPN and CDR2 SVGIG come from the germline V gene (reference sequence). V lost 2 bases and J lost 13; bases outside the gene matches: 10.

The V and J genes are TRBV30 and TRBJ2-7; D unresolved. Germline CDR1 is GTSNPN and CDR2 is SVGIG (reference sequence). The length of the CDR3 is 15 residues. Between the trimmed V and J ends, which lost 3 bases and 0 bases, there was a span of 15 bases. The CDR3 DNA reads as TGTGCCTGGAGGCCCAGGCATATAAGCTCCTACGAGCAGTACTTC. It specifies CAWRPRHISSYEQYF.

The chain recombines TRBV13 with TRBJ2-1, with D possibly TRBD2 on 6 matching bases. Germline loops: CDR1 PRHDT, CDR2 FYEKMQ (reference sequence). This CDR3 has 16 residues. Between the trimmed V and J ends, which lost 5 bases and 1 base, there was a span of 15 bases. The CDR3 DNA sequence: TGTGCCAGCAGCCCCCCCCTGAGCGGGTCCTACAATGAGCAGTTCTTC. This encodes CASSPPLSGSYNEQFF.

This clone has just one count. The chain uses TRBV6-5 and TRBJ1-6; D ambiguous. Germline CDR1 and CDR2: MNHEY and SVGAGI. The CDR3 spans 15 residues. V was trimmed by 0 bases and J by 6 bases, leaving 9 bases between them. In nucleotides, the CDR3 is TGTGCCAGCAGTTACTCCCGGGGAGGTAATTCACCCCTCCACTTT. Translating gives CASSYSRGGNSPLHF.

This clone has only a few counts. This chain uses TRBV14 with TRBJ1-1; TRBD1 aligns across 7 bases. Trimming at V came to 4 bases and at J to 5 bases, leaving 4 bases not matched to a gene. CDR3 length: 13 amino acids. Germline CDR1 SGHDN, CDR2 FVKESK. For the CDR3, the DNA is TGTGCCAGCAGCCTAACAGGGGATACTGAAGCTTTCTTT. As protein: CASSLTGDTEAFF. The full variable domain, with the rest looked up from reference TRBV14 and TRBJ1-1, is EAGVTQFPSHSVIEKGQTVTLRCDPISGHDNLYWYRRVMGKEIKFLLHFVKESKQDESGMPNNRFLAERTGGTYSTLKVQPAELEDSGVYFCASSLTGDTEAFFGQGTRLTVV.

The chain combines TRBV5-4 with TRBJ2-7; 7 positions match TRBD1. This CDR3 has 15 residues. V was clipped by 4 bases and J by 2 bases; unmatched bases: 9. Germline V gene lookup returns CDR1 SGHNT and CDR2 YYREEE (reference sequence). The CDR3 DNA is TGTGCCAGCAGCCACGGGACAGAATTAACCTACGAGCAGTACTTC. This translates into CASSHGTELTYEQYF.

The chain carries TRBV2 and TRBJ2-7, with a tentative D call TRBD1 (5 bases). Trimming shortened V by 7 bases and J by 0 bases, and 10 bases separated the two germline ends. CDR1 and CDR2 from the germline V gene are SNHLY and FYNNEI. CDR3 length: 13 residues. CDR3 in DNA: TGTGCCAGCACTGACAGTTACTCCTACGAGCAGTACTTC. This codes for CASTDSYSYEQYF.

This chain links TRBV3-1 (or the pseudogene TRBV3-2) with TRBJ2-7; tentative D call: TRBD1 (6 bases). The CDR3 runs 13 residues. Germline CDR1 LGHDT, CDR2 YNNKEL (reference sequence). The ends were cut back, 7 bases at V and 0 bases at J, with 10 bases in the middle. This CDR3 is CASNGQSSYEQYF. CDR3 nucleotide sequence: TGTGCCAGCAACGGACAGAGCTCCTACGAGCAGTACTTC.

The chain is built from TRBV23-1 and TRBJ1-3, with D possibly TRBD1 on 6 matching bases. Being an ORF, TRBV23-1 has a function that is uncertain. The V and J ends lost 0 bases and 5 bases respectively, with 11 bases between them. CDR3 length: 15 residues. The CDR3 nucleotides are TGCGCCAGCAGTCAATCGTTACAGGGCAGAAACACCATATATTTT. It encodes CASSQSLQGRNTIYF.

V and J are TRBV7-6 and TRBJ2-1; no firm D call. Per germline, CDR1 SGHVS and CDR2 FNYEAQ. This CDR3 has 15 amino acids. The V gene lost 2 bases and the J gene lost 0 bases, with 8 bases spanning the gap. The CDR3 DNA sequence: TGTGCCAGCAGCTTATTTCTAGGCTCCTACAATGAGCAGTTCTTC. It translates to CASSLFLGSYNEQFF.

This clone has just one count. The sample carries other DNA sequences with the same CDR3. This sequence joins TRBV6-5 and TRBJ1-1, with 9 bases that match TRBD1. Germline V lookup: CDR1 MNHEY, CDR2 SVGAGI. CDR3 length equals 13 residues. V shed 6 bases, J shed 4 bases, and the junction held 3 bases outside the gene matches. The CDR3 region is CASSSTGGTEAFF. The CDR3 bases are TGTGCCAGCAGCTCGACAGGGGGCACTGAAGCTTTCTTT.

The gene calls are TRBV29-1 and TRBJ2-7, with 8 bases aligning to TRBD1. This CDR3 comprises 12 residues. From germline, CDR1 is SQVTM and CDR2 ANQGSEA. The J segment lost 0 bases and the V segment lost 6 bases, leaving 1 base of the junction unmatched. CDR3 amino acids: CSVGQASYEQYF. CDR3 nucleotides: TGCAGCGTGGGACAGGCCTCCTACGAGCAGTACTTC.

The chain combines TRBV19 with TRBJ1-2, with D tentatively TRBD1 (6 bases). This CDR3 has 14 amino acids. CDR1 is LNHDA and CDR2 is SQIVND in the germline V gene (reference sequence). V was clipped by 6 bases and J by 8 bases, with 19 bases between them. CDR3 DNA sequence: TGTGCCAGTAGAACCATCTCGGGGGGGCAAGGCTACACCTTC. This sequence encodes CASRTISGGQGYTF.